The rows below give T cell receptor beta chains drawn from one sample of a study of blood T cells in healthy people across ages. TCRdb ran MiXCR on the 5' RACE reads and lists one entry per CDR3 protein. The sample lists about 1.8 million distinct CDR3 sequences; 49% were seen once. Sequences were obtained from blood. The origin of the receptors is a woman aged 40 to 55 in good health. The CDR3 runs from the conserved cysteine through the conserved F or W. D genes are given only for firm matches. A clone size is listed for some rows: how often the clone was seen (once, few, many), or a class if it is expanded.

TRBD2	TRBV28	TRBJ2-1	.	CASSSRGGLSYNEQFF	TGTGCCAGCAGTTCTCGGGGGGGCCTATCCTACAATGAGCAGTTCTTC
.	TRBV10-3	TRBJ2-7	.	CAIREDTVYGQYF	TGTGCCATCAGGGAAGACACAGTCTACGGGCAGTACTTC
.	TRBV11-2	TRBJ2-6	.	CASSFPVSGANVLTF	TGTGCCAGCAGCTTTCCCGTCTCTGGGGCCAACGTCCTGACTTTC
.	TRBV5-1	TRBJ2-3	.	CASSSEGQSTDTQYF	TGCGCCAGCAGCTCGGAGGGACAGAGCACAGATACGCAGTATTTT
TRBD1	TRBV6-5	TRBJ2-1	.	CASSRTGDGYNEQFF	TGTGCCAGCAGTCGGACAGGGGATGGATACAATGAGCAGTTCTTC
.	TRBV4-3	TRBJ1-4	once	CASSQDMGANEKLFF	TGCGCCAGCAGCCAAGATATGGGGGCTAATGAAAAACTGTTTTTT
.	TRBV10-3	TRBJ2-4	.	CAISESVAKNIQYF	TGTGCCATCAGTGAGTCGGTAGCCAAAAACATTCAGTACTTC
TRBD1	TRBV6-2/TRBV6-3	TRBJ2-7	few	CASSSTMDRGYPYEQYF	TGTGCCAGCAGTTCTACCATGGACAGGGGGTACCCCTACGAGCAGTACTTC
TRBD2	TRBV27	TRBJ2-3	.	CASRLLAGGITDTQYF	TGTGCCAGCAGGCTTCTAGCGGGGGGAATCACAGATACGCAGTATTTT
TRBD2	TRBV20-1	TRBJ2-4	.	CSARPGGQSKNIQYF	TGCAGTGCTAGGCCGGGGGGGCAGTCCAAAAACATTCAGTACTTC
TRBD1	TRBV27	TRBJ2-4	few	CASSLQGAHGQYF	TGTGCCAGCAGTTTACAGGGGGCCCACGGGCAGTACTTC
TRBD2	TRBV7-2	TRBJ2-3	few	CASSLARGLAGGTDTQYF	TGTGCCAGCAGCTTAGCTCGCGGACTAGCGGGGGGCACAGATACGCAGTATTTT
TRBD1	TRBV6-5	TRBJ1-2	once	CASSWTGSSGYTF	TGTGCCAGCAGTTGGACAGGATCTAGTGGCTACACCTTC
.	TRBV10-2	TRBJ2-7	.	CASREIYEQYF	TGCGCCAGCAGGGAAATCTACGAGCAGTACTTC
.	TRBV6-2/TRBV6-3	TRBJ2-7	few	CASSYSPRDRTYEQYF	TGTGCCAGCAGTTACTCGCCCCGGGACCGAACCTACGAGCAGTACTTC
TRBD1	TRBV28	TRBJ2-3	few	CATHRGGGTDTQYF	TGTGCCACCCATCGAGGGGGCGGAACAGATACGCAGTATTTT
TRBD2	TRBV4-3	TRBJ2-1	.	CASSQVMAGVTPVEQFF	TGCGCCAGCAGCCAAGTGATGGCGGGGGTGACCCCTGTGGAGCAGTTCTTC
TRBD1	TRBV7-2	TRBJ2-6	.	CASSLGFRGRVGANVLTF	TGTGCCAGCAGCTTAGGATTCAGGGGGCGGGTTGGGGCCAACGTCCTGACTTTC
TRBD2	TRBV27	TRBJ2-5	.	CASSLNGRGAASETQYF	TGTGCCAGCAGTTTAAATGGGCGGGGGGCGGCTTCTGAGACCCAGTACTTC
.	TRBV11-1	TRBJ1-1	.	CASSFPGRDEAFF	TGTGCCAGCAGCTTTCCAGGGCGCGACGAAGCTTTCTTT
.	TRBV6-5	TRBJ1-4	few	CASSYSTPTTNEKLFF	TGTGCCAGCAGTTACTCGACTCCCACTACCAATGAAAAACTGTTTTTT
.	TRBV20-1	TRBJ1-2	.	CSARVLGGDYGYTF	TGCAGTGCTAGAGTCCTTGGTGGGGACTATGGCTACACCTTC
TRBD1	TRBV7-2	TRBJ2-4	.	CASSLVQGTLTKNIQYF	TGTGCCAGCAGCTTGGTACAGGGGACGTTAACCAAAAACATTCAGTACTTC
.	TRBV6-5	TRBJ1-2	.	CASSRDRSSYGYTF	TGTGCCAGCAGCCGAGACAGGAGCAGCTATGGCTACACCTTC
.	TRBV20-1	TRBJ2-3	.	CSVKVGTRLDTQYF	TGCAGTGTAAAAGTCGGGACTCGATTAGATACGCAGTATTTT
TRBD2	TRBV20-1	TRBJ2-1	.	CSARAVLAGISYNEQFF	TGCAGTGCTAGAGCTGTACTAGCGGGAATCTCCTACAATGAGCAGTTCTTC
.	TRBV29-1	TRBJ2-1	few	CSVESPGPYNEQFF	TGCAGCGTTGAGAGCCCAGGCCCCTACAATGAGCAGTTCTTC
.	TRBV5-1	TRBJ2-4	.	CASSLEPSRGGKNIQYF	TGCGCCAGCAGCTTGGAACCCTCTCGAGGGGGCAAAAACATTCAGTACTTC
.	TRBV6-6	TRBJ1-2	few	CASSPGRGGGYTF	TGTGCCAGCAGTCCCGGGAGGGGAGGCGGCTACACCTTC
TRBD1	TRBV9	TRBJ2-6	few	CASSMGQGTSGANVLTF	TGTGCCAGCAGCATGGGACAGGGCACCTCTGGGGCCAACGTCCTGACTTTC
.	TRBV7-9	TRBJ2-1	few	CASSSWTNREQFF	TGTGCCAGCAGCTCATGGACTAACCGTGAGCAGTTCTTC
.	TRBV6-5	TRBJ2-3	.	CASSYGGSTNTDTQYF	TGTGCCAGCAGTTACGGGGGCTCCACGAACACAGATACGCAGTATTTT
TRBD2	TRBV20-1	TRBJ2-1	.	CSARDRVQAGALLNEQFF	TGCAGTGCTAGAGATAGGGTACAAGCGGGGGCCCTTCTCAATGAGCAGTTCTTC
TRBD2	TRBV12-3/TRBV12-4	TRBJ2-5	once	CASSQAGGPIKTQYF	TGTGCCAGCAGTCAAGCGGGGGGGCCTATAAAGACCCAGTACTTC
TRBD2	TRBV20-1	TRBJ2-3	few	CSASSGASTDTQYF	TGCAGTGCTAGTAGCGGGGCTAGCACAGATACGCAGTATTTT
.	TRBV7-2	TRBJ2-1	.	CASRVGGGHYNEQFF	TGTGCCAGCAGAGTCGGAGGGGGACACTACAATGAGCAGTTCTTC
.	TRBV20-1	TRBJ2-1	.	CSATREGLMNEQFF	TGCAGTGCTACCCGGGAAGGCCTTATGAATGAGCAGTTCTTC
TRBD1	TRBV5-6	TRBJ1-2	once	CASSLNRDRGIVRYGYTF	TGTGCCAGCAGCTTGAATCGGGACAGGGGGATCGTGAGGTATGGCTACACCTTC